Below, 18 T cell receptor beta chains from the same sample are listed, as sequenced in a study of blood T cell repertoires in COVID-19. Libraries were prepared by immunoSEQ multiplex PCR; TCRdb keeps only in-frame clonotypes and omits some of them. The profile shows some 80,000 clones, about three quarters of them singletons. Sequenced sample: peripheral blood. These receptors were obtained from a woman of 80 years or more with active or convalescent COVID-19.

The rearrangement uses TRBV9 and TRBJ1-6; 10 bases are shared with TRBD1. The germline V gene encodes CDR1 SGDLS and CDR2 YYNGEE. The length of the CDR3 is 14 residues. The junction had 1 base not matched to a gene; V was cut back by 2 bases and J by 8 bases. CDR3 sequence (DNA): TGTGCCAGCAGCGTGGGGACAGGGGATTCACCCCTCCACTTT. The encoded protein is CASSVGTGDSPLHF.

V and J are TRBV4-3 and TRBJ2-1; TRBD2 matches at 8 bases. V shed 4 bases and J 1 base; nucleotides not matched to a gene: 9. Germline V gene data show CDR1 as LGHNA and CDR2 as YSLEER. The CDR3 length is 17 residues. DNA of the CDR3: TGCGCCAGCAGCCTGAATAGCGGGGAGACTTCCTACAATGAGCAGTTCTTC. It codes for CASSLNSGETSYNEQFF.

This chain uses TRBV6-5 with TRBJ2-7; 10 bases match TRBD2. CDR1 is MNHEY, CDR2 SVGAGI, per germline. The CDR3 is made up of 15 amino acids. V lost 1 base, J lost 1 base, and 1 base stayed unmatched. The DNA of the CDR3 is TGTGCCAGCAGTTACTTAGCGGGGGGATCCTACGAGCAGTACTTC. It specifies CASSYLAGGSYEQYF.

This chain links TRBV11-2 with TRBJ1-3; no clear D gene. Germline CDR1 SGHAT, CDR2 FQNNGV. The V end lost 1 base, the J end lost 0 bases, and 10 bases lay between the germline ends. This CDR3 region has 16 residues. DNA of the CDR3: TGTGCCAGCAGCTTAGTACACGTCAACTCTGGAAACACCATATATTTT. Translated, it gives CASSLVHVNSGNTIYF.

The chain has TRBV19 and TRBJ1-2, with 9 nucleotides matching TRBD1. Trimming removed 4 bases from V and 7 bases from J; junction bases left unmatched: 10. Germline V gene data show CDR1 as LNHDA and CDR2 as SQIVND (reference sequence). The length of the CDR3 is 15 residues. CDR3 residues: CASSRRTGEVGGYTF. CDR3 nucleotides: TGTGCCAGTAGTAGAAGGACAGGGGAGGTCGGTGGCTACACCTTC.

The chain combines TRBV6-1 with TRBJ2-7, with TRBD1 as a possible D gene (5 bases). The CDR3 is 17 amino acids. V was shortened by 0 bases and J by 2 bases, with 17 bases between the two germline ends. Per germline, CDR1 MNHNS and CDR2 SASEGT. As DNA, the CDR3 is TGTGCCAGCAGTGAAGCTCCTTCAGGAGACAGCCCCTACGAGCAGTACTTC. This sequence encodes CASSEAPSGDSPYEQYF.

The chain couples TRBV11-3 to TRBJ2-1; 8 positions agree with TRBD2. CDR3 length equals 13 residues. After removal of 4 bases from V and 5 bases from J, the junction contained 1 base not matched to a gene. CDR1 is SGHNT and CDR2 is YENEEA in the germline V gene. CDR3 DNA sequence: TGTGCCAGCAGCTGGGGACTAGACAATGAGCAGTTCTTC. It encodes CASSWGLDNEQFF.

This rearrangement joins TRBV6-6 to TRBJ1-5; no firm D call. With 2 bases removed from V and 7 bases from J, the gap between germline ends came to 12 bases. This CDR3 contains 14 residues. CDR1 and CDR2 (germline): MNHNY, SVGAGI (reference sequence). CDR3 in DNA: TGTGCCAGCAGTTACACGGGGAACCGGCAGCCCCAGCATTTT. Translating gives CASSYTGNRQPQHF.

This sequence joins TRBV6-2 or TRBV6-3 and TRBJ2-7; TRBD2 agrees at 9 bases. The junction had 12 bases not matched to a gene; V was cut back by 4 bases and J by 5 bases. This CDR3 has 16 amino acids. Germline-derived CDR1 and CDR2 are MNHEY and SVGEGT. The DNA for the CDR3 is TGTGCCAGCAGTTCAGAAGGTGGTAGCGGGGGTCACGAGCAGTACTTC. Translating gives CASSSEGGSGGHEQYF.

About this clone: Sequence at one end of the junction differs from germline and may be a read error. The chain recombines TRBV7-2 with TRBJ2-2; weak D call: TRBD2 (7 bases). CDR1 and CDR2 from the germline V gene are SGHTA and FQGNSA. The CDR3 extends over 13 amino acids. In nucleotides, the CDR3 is TGTGCCAGCAGTTTAGGGGGGGCCGGGGAGCTGTTTTTT. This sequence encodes CASSLGGAGELFF.

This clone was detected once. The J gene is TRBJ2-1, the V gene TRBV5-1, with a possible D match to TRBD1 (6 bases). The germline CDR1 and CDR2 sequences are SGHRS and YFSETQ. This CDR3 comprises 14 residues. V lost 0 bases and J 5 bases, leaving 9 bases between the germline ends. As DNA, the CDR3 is TGCGCCAGCAGCTTGGGGACAGCGAACAATGAGCAGTTCTTC. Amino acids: CASSLGTANNEQFF.

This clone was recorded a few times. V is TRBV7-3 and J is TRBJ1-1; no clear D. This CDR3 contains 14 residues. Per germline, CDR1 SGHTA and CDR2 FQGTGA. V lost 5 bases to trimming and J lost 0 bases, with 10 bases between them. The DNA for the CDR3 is TGTGCCAGCAGCATCAACAGCTTGAACACTGAAGCTTTCTTT. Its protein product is CASSINSLNTEAFF.

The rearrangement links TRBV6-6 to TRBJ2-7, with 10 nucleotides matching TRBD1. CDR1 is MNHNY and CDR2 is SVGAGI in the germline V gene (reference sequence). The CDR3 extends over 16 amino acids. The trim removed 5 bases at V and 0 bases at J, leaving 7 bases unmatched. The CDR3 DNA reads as TGTGCCAGCAGTCCGCCGGGACAGGGGAGCTCCTACGAGCAGTACTTC. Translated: CASSPPGQGSSYEQYF.

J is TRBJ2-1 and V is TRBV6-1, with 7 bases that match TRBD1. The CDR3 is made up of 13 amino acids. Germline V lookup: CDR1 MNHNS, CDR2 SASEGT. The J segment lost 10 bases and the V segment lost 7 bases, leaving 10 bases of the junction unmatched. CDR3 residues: CASTPTGPGEQFF. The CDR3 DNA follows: TGTGCCAGCACCCCGACAGGGCCCGGCGAGCAGTTCTTC.

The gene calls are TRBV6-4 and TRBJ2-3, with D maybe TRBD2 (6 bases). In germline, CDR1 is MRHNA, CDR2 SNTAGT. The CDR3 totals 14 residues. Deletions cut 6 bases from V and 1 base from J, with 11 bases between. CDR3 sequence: CASSPRGGTDTQYF. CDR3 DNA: TGTGCCAGCAGCCCGCGCGGGGGCACAGATACGCAGTATTTT.

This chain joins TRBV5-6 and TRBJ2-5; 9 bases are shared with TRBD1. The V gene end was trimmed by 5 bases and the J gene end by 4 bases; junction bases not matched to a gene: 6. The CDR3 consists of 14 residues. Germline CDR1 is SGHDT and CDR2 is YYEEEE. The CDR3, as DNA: TGTGCCAGCAGTTCCGGGACAGGGAGAGAGACCCAGTACTTC. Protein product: CASSSGTGRETQYF.

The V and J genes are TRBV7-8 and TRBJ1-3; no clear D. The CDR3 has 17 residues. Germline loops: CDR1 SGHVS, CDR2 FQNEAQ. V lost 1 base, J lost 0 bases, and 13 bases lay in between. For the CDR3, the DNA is TGTGCCAGCAGCTTAGTGGGAGAAAGCGGCTCTGGAAACACCATATATTTT. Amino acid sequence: CASSLVGESGSGNTIYF. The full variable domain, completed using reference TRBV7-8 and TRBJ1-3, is GAGVSQSPRYKVAKRGQDVALRCDPISGHVSLFWYQQALGQGPEFLTYFQNEAQLDKSGLPSDRFFAERPEGSVSTLKIQRTQQEDSAVYLCASSLVGESGSGNTIYFGEGSWLTVV.

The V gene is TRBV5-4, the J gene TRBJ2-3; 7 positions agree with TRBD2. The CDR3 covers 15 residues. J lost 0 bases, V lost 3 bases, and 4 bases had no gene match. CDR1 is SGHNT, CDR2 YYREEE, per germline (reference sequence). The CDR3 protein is CASSSGGTSTDTQYF. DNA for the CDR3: TGTGCCAGCAGCTCCGGGGGGACTAGCACAGATACGCAGTATTTT.